Described below is a single T cell receptor (beta chain) sequence and its context. The antigen is undetermined. This entry belongs to a study of cytomegalovirus exposure and HLA in healthy donors. Study conclusions and caveats: As immune exposure information, only CMV serostatus was available. A few chains tied to CMV proved CMV antigen-specific in vitro.

The PCR contained 60 Vbeta and 13 Jbeta primers. Repertoires were generated with immunoSEQ multiplex PCR, while TCRdb's copy carries only in-frame clones and drops some. The table records a few hundred thousand clones, 72% of them present only once. V gave up 6 bases and J gave up 6 bases; unmatched junction bases: 4. CDR3 length equals 13 residues. CDR1 and CDR2 (germline): LNHDA, SQIVND (reference sequence). Sequencing was performed on PBMCs. This chain links TRBV19 with TRBJ1-2, with 10 bases matching TRBD1. The clonotype was recovered from a female donor in good health and CMV-seronegative. CDR3 DNA: TGTGCCAGTAGGGACAGGGGGACGGATGGCTACACCTTC. Residues: CASRDRGTDGYTF.